This T cell receptor beta chain was observed in a study of T cells after yellow fever vaccination. As for the study in general: Fractions low in cell number were prepared with SMART-Seq v4 Ultra Low Input.

The CDR3 loop spans 18 amino acids. V shed 6 bases and J 3 bases; nucleotides not matched to a gene: 16. Germline V gene lookup returns CDR1 SEHNR and CDR2 FQNEAQ (reference sequence). This clonotype has a handful of counts. Antigen: not known. Notes on the study in general: There was a small share of clonotypes that showed up in both the CD4 and CD8 compartments. Weaker overall was a secondary response that nonetheless peaked faster, on day 5 versus 15.

Making TCR cDNA involved 5'RACE template switching, which added UMIs and a universal primer site. A single record per CDR3 protein comes from TCRdb applying MiXCR to the 5' RACE reads. Of more than 300,000 distinct CDR3 sequences listed, about 10% are singletons. The gene calls are TRBV7-9 and TRBJ2-1; 8 bases agree with TRBD2. The clonotype originates from a man aged 18 to 29 who received the YFV17D yellow fever vaccine. This sample comprised CD4+ T cells sorted from PBMCs, obtained 45 days after the yellow fever booster vaccination. CDR3 DNA: TGTGCCAGCAGTGGTCCCCGGGGGGGGGGTTACGGCTACAATGAGCAGTTCTTC. Translated: CASSGPRGGGYGYNEQFF.